This entry is about one TCR beta chain. Trimming shortened V by 4 bases and J by 4 bases, and 14 bases separated the two germline ends. Germline V lookup: CDR1 SGHNT, CDR2 YYREEE (reference sequence). The CDR3 has 14 amino acids. One Seattle source followed patients from active infection through their disease course. Some clones are missing from TCRdb's copy, which holds only in-frame ones; the method was immunoSEQ multiplex PCR. The profile shows 300,000 to 350,000 clones, 80% to 90% of them singletons. The data stem from a study of blood T cell repertoires in COVID-19. Study-level background: PBMCs, B-cell-depleted T cells, or T cells were the source of the cDNA or gDNA that made up the material.

The chain has TRBV5-4 and TRBJ1-1; unclear D gene. The clonotype comes from a woman in her fifties or sixties with COVID-19, enrolled during active disease. Sequenced material: peripheral blood. The DNA of the CDR3 is TGTGCCAGCAGCAGGGTCGGGGATGGCACTGAAGCTTTCTTT. Its protein product is CASSRVGDGTEAFF.